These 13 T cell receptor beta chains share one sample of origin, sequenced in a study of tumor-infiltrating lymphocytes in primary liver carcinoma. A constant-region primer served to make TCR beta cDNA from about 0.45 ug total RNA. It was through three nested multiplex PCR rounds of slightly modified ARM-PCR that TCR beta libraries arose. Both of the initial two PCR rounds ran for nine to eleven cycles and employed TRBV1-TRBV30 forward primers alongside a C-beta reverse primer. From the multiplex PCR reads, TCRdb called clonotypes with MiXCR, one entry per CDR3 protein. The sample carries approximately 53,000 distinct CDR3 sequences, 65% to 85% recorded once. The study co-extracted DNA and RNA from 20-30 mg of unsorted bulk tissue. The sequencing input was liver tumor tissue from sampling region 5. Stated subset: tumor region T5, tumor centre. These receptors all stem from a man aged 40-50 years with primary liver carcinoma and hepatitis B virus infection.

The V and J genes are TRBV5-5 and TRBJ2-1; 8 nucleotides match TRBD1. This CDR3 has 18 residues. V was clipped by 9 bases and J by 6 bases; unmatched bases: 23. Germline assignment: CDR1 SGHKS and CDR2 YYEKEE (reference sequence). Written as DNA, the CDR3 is TGTGCCAACTGCTTGTACGTGTTGGTAGGACAGGGTAGCAATGAGCAGTTCTTC. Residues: CANCLYVLVGQGSNEQFF.

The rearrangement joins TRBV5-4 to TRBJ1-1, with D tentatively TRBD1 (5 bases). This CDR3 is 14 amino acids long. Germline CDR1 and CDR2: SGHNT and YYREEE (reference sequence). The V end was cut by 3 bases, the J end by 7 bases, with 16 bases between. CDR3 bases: TGTGCCAGCAGCTCGGAAGTAGGGGCGTATGAAGCTTTCTTT. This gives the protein CASSSEVGAYEAFF.

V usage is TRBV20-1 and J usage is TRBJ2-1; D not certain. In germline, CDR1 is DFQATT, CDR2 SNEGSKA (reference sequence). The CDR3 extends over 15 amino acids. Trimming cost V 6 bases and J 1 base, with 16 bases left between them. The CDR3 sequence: CSAGRLGGSYNEQFF. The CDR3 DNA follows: TGCAGTGCCGGCCGACTCGGTGGGTCCTACAATGAGCAGTTCTTC.

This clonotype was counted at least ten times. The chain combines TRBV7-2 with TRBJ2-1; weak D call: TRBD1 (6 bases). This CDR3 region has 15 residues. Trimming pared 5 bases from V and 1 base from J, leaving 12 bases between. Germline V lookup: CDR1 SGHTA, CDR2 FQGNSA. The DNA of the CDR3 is TGTGCCAGCAGCATACCTAGGGGGTCCTACAATGAGCAGTTCTTC. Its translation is CASSIPRGSYNEQFF.

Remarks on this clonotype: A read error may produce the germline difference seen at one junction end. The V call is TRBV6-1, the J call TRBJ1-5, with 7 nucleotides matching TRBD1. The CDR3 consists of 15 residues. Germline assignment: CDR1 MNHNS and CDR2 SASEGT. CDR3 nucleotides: TGTGACAGCAGTGTGTACAGGGGCTGGAATCAGCCCCAGCATTTT. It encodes CDSSVYRGWNQPQHF.

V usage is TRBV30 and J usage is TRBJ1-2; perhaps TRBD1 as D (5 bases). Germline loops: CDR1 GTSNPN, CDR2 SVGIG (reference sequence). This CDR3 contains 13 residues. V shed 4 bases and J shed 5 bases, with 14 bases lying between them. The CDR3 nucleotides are TGTGCCTGGACAGGACATGATAATTATGGCTACACCTTC. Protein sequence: CAWTGHDNYGYTF.

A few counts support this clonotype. This CDR3 reads CASSAQALERYEQYF. The CDR3 DNA reads TGTGCCAGTAGTGCGCAAGCCCTAGAACGCTACGAGCAGTACTTC. The rearrangement links TRBV19 to TRBJ2-7, with D unclear. Germline CDR1 reads LNHDA; CDR2 reads SQIVND (reference sequence). V dropped 5 bases and J dropped 3 bases, with 17 bases sitting between them. This CDR3 is 15 amino acids long.

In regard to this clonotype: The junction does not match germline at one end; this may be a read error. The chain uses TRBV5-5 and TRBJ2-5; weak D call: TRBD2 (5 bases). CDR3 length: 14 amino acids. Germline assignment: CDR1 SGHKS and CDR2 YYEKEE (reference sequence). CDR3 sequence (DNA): TGTGCCAGCGGCTCGAAGACTAAGGGAGAGACCCATTACTTC. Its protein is CASGSKTKGETHYF. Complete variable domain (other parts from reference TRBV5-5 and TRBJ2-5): DAGVTQSPTHLIKTRGQQVTLRCSPISGHKSVSWYQQVLGQGPQFIFQYYEKEERGRGNFPDRFSARQFPNYSSELNVNALLLGDSALYLCASGSKTKGETHYFGPGTRLLVL.

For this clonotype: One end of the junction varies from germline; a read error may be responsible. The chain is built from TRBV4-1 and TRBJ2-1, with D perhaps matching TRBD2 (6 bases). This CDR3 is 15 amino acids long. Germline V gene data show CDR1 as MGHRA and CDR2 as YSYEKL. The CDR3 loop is CDSSPNTGVGNEQLF. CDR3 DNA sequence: TGCGACAGCAGCCCGAATACGGGGGTGGGAAATGAGCAGCTCTTC.

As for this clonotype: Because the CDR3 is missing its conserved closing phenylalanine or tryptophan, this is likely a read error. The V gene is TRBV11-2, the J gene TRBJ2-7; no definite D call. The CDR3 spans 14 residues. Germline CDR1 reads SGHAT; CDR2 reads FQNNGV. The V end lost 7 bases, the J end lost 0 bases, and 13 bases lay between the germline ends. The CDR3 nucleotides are TGTGCCAGCAACTCTAACAGTAACTCCTACGAGCAGTACTCA. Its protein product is CASNSNSNSYEQYS.

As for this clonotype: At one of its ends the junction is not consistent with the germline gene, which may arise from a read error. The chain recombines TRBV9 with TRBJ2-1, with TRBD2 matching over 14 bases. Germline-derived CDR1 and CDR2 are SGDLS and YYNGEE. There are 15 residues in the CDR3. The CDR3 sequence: CVSSDGTSGSYEQFF. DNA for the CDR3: TGTGTCAGCAGCGATGGGACTAGCGGGAGCTATGAGCAGTTCTTC.

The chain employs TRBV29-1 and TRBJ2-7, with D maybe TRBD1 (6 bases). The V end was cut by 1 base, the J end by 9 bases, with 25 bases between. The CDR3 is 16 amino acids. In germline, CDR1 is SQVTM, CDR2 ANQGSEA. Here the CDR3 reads CSVEGSAQGSLLGQYF. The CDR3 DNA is TGCAGCGTTGAAGGAAGTGCACAGGGCTCTCTCCTCGGGCAGTACTTC.

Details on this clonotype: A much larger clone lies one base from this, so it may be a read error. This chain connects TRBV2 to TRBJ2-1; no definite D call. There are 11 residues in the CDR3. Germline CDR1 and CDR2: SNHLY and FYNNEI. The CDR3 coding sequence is TGTGGCAGCAGGCAGAACAATGAGCAGTTCTTC. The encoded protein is CGSRQNNEQFF. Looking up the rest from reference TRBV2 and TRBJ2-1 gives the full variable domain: EPEVTQTPSHQVTQMGQEVILRCVPISNHLYFYWYRQILGQKVEFLVSFYNNEISEKSEIFDDQFSVERPDGSNFTLKIRSTKLEDSAMYFCGSRQNNEQFFGPGTRLTVL.